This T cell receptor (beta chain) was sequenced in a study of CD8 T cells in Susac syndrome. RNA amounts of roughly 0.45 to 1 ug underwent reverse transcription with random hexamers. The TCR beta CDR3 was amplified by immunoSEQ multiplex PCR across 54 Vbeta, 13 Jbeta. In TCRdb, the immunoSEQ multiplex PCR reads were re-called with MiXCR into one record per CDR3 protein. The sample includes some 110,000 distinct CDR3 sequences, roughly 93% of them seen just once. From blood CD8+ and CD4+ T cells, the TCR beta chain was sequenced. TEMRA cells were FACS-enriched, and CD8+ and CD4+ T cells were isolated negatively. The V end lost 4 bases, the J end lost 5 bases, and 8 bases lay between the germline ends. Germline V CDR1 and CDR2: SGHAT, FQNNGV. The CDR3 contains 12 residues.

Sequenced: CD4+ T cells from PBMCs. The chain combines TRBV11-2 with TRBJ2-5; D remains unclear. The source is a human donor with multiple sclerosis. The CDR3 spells CASSYMFETQYF. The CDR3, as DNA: TGTGCCAGCAGCTATATGTTTGAGACCCAGTACTTC. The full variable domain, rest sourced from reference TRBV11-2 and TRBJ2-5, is EAGVAQSPRYKIIEKRQSVAFWCNPISGHATLYWYQQILGQGPKLLIQFQNNGVVDDSQLPKDRFSAERLKGVDSTLKIQPAKLEDSAVYLCASSYMFETQYFGPGTRLLVL.